Reported below is one TCR beta chain. Its specificity is unknown. TCRB CDR3 was amplified from 2 ug genomic DNA or less. Data came from immunoSEQ multiplex PCR; TCRdb stores just in-frame clones and leaves some out. The sample includes 75,000 to 85,000 clones, roughly 84% seen only once; the top ten take more than 2%. The data derive from a study of glioma-infiltrating T cells after dendritic cell vaccination. The study's findings and limits: Longer survival after dendritic cell vaccination followed higher pretreatment TIL content.

J lost 2 bases, V lost 0 bases, and 5 bases had no gene match. There are 16 residues in the CDR3. Per the germline V gene, CDR1 is MRHNA and CDR2 is SNTAGT. As to time point: after dendritic cell vaccination, including at tumor progression/relapse. Fresh-frozen tumor tissue and more than two years of survival data were available for all. Sequenced here: blood, sampled after dendritic cell vaccination. The TCR sequence derives from a human donor with glioblastoma. The chain uses TRBV6-4 and TRBJ2-3, with TRBD2 identical over 7 bases. CDR3 bases: TGTGCCAGCAGTGACTCTTCGGGGGGATTCACAGATACGCAGTATTTT. It specifies CASSDSSGGFTDTQYF.